This TCR beta chain emerged from a study of CD8+ T cells in alopecia areata. Points from the study as a whole: Association of baseline CD8+ expansion with response is uncertain owing to one nonresponder. Scalp and blood samples kept many expanded lesional clones throughout tofacitinib. Normal-skin resident alphabeta T cells also appear among scalp sample sequences.

Following RNA extraction, reverse transcription yielded cDNA that acted as the sequencing template. Profiled with immunoSEQ multiplex PCR; TCRdb holds only in-frame clones, not every one. The table has some 180,000 clones, 53% seen once. This clone has a handful of counts. Its target is not known. Noted treatment: oral pan-JAK inhibitor, 5-10 mg twice daily. The CDR3 is 15 amino acids. Germline V gene sequence: CDR1 SNHLY, CDR2 FYNNEI. V lost 2 bases and J lost 2, with 11 bases in between. This material consisted of CD8+ T cells sorted from blood, taken at week 24, from a patient treated with tofacitinib. The chain uses TRBV2 and TRBJ2-3; D ambiguous. This sequence originates from a human donor with alopecia areata. The chain's CDR3 is CASSEIGRNTDTQYF. CDR3 bases: TGTGCCAGCAGTGAAATTGGTCGGAACACAGATACGCAGTATTTT.